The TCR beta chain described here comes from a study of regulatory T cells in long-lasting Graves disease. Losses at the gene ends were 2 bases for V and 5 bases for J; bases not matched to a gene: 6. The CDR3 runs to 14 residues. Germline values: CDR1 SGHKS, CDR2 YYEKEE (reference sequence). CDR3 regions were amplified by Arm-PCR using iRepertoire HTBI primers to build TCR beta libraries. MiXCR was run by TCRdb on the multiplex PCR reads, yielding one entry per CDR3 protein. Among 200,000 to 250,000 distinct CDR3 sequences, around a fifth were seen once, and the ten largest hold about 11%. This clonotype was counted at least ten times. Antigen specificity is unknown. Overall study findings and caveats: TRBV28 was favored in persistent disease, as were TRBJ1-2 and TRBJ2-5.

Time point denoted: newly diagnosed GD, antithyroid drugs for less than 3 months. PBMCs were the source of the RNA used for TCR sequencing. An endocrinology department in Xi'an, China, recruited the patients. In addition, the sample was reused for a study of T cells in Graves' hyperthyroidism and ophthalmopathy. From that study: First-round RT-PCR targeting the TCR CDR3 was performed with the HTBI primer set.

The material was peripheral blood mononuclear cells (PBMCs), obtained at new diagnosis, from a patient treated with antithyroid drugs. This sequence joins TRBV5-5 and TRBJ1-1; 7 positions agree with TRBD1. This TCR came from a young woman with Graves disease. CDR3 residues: CASSFLTGTTEAFF. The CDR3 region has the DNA TGTGCCAGCAGCTTCCTGACAGGGACGACTGAAGCTTTCTTT.